The 25 T cell receptor beta chains in this list originate from one sample, sequenced in a study of control samples from healthy donors and cancer patients. Libraries were prepared by immunoSEQ multiplex PCR; TCRdb keeps only in-frame clonotypes and omits some of them. The table lists tens of thousands of clones, around four fifths of them singletons. Sequenced input: PBMCs. The receptors shown here come from a woman in her forties or fifties with lung cancer.

V and J are TRBV30 and TRBJ1-1; 8 bases align to TRBD1. Germline V gives CDR1 GTSNPN, CDR2 SVGIG (reference sequence). This CDR3 region has 17 residues. Trimming took 5 bases from V and 4 from J; bases not matched to a gene: 18. The CDR3 DNA follows: TGTGCCTGGGCGCGGTTGGGGACAGGACAGGGTACCACTGAAGCTTTCTTT. It encodes CAWARLGTGQGTTEAFF.

The chain combines TRBV27 with TRBJ1-1, with D possibly being TRBD1 (5 bases). This CDR3 comprises 12 residues. Trimming removed 2 bases at V and 6 bases at J, with 7 bases between. Germline CDR1 is MNHEY and CDR2 is SMNVEV (reference sequence). As DNA, the CDR3 is TGTGCCAGCAGTTTAGTGGGGGCTGAAGCTTTCTTT. Translated, it gives CASSLVGAEAFF.

The chain links TRBV19 to TRBJ1-4; D gene unclear. V was cut by 7 bases and J by 5 bases, with 11 bases left in between. The CDR3 loop spans 13 amino acids. Germline-derived CDR1 and CDR2 are LNHDA and SQIVND (reference sequence). The CDR3 nucleotides read TGTGCCAGTACGTCGGCTTACAATGAAAAACTGTTTTTT. Its translation is CASTSAYNEKLFF.

The CDR3 here is CASSPRGRGGYTF. The CDR3 nucleotides read TGTGCCAGCAGCCCCAGGGGGAGAGGGGGCTACACCTTC. The rearrangement links TRBV6-5 to TRBJ1-2, with 7 bases lining up with TRBD1. The CDR3 contains 13 residues. V lost 6 bases and J lost 8; bases outside the gene matches: 9. Per germline, CDR1 MNHEY and CDR2 SVGAGI.

The V call is TRBV9, the J call TRBJ2-3, with TRBD2 matching 12 bases. In germline, CDR1 is SGDLS, CDR2 YYNGEE. J was trimmed by 5 bases and V by 4 bases; bases with no gene match: 11. CDR3 length: 17 amino acids. CDR3 sequence: CASSLSPSGGAQDTQYF. The CDR3 DNA reads TGTGCCAGCAGCCTCTCCCCTAGCGGGGGGGCCCAAGATACGCAGTATTTT.

The chain employs TRBV19 and TRBJ1-1; D is unclear. With 1 base removed from V and 8 bases from J, the gap between germline ends came to 11 bases. Germline values: CDR1 LNHDA, CDR2 SQIVND (reference sequence). CDR3 length equals 13 residues. The CDR3 protein is CASSIGLTFEAFF. DNA for the CDR3: TGTGCCAGTAGTATAGGTTTGACCTTCGAAGCTTTCTTT.

The chain has TRBV4-3 and TRBJ2-3; the D gene could be TRBD1 or TRBD2 (5 bases each). This CDR3 is 15 amino acids long. Germline values: CDR1 LGHNA, CDR2 YSLEER. V was shortened by 4 bases and J by 4 bases, with 15 bases between the two germline ends. The CDR3 DNA follows: TGCGCCAGCAGCCGCCGGGGCTTACGAGCAGATACGCAGTATTTT. It codes for CASSRRGLRADTQYF.

V usage is TRBV3-1 (or the pseudogene TRBV3-2) and J usage is TRBJ1-1, with D possibly being TRBD1 (5 bases). CDR1 is LGHDT, CDR2 YNNKEL, per germline (reference sequence). This CDR3 contains 16 residues. V dropped 3 bases and J dropped 4 bases, with 18 bases sitting between them. DNA for the CDR3: TGTGCCAGCAGCCATCAACCGGGGCCCTCCGGCACTGAAGCTTTCTTT. Protein sequence: CASSHQPGPSGTEAFF.

The chain joins TRBV6-4 to TRBJ1-5; D is ambiguous. The V and J ends lost 2 bases and 4 bases respectively, with 18 bases between them. This CDR3 has 17 residues. Germline CDR1 reads MRHNA; CDR2 reads SNTAGT. In DNA, the CDR3 is TGTGCCAGCAGTGACGGCCCATTTAGAACGCCTAATCAGCCCCAGCATTTT. This codes for CASSDGPFRTPNQPQHF.

This clone was counted only a few times. The junction differs from germline at one of its ends, possibly a read error. V usage is TRBV2 and J usage is TRBJ2-1; D gene unclear. This CDR3 comprises 13 residues. In germline, CDR1 is SNHLY, CDR2 FYNNEI. The CDR3 nucleotides are TGTGCCAGCAGTGAAGCCTCCTATAATGAGCAGTTCTTC. Protein product: CASSEASYNEQFF. Full variable domain (outside the CDR3, taken from reference TRBV2 and TRBJ2-1): EPEVTQTPSHQVTQMGQEVILRCVPISNHLYFYWYRQILGQKVEFLVSFYNNEISEKSEIFDDQFSVERPDGSNFTLKIRSTKLEDSAMYFCASSEASYNEQFFGPGTRLTVL.

The chain employs TRBV5-6 and TRBJ2-7, with TRBD2 as a possible D gene (7 bases). The CDR3 length is 17 residues. V gave up 1 base and J gave up 3 bases, with 20 bases separating them. Germline CDR1 is SGHDT and CDR2 is YYEEEE. Here the CDR3 reads CASSLFAAGATNYEQYF. In DNA, the CDR3 is TGTGCCAGCAGCTTGTTCGCGGCGGGGGCAACAAACTACGAGCAGTACTTC. The full variable domain, completed using reference TRBV5-6 and TRBJ2-7, is DAGVTQSPTHLIKTRGQQVTLRCSPKSGHDTVSWYQQALGQGPQFIFQYYEEEERQRGNFPDRFSGHQFPNYSSELNVNALLLGDSALYLCASSLFAAGATNYEQYFGPGTRLTVT.

The chain couples TRBV7-9 to TRBJ1-1; D gene unclear. This CDR3 is 13 amino acids long. V was clipped by 5 bases and J by 6 bases, with 13 bases between them. The germline V gene has CDR1 SEHNR and CDR2 FQNEAQ (reference sequence). The CDR3 nucleotides read TGTGCCAGCAGCACCACACCTCAGTCTGAAGCTTTCTTT. It specifies CASSTTPQSEAFF.

The chain joins TRBV18 to TRBJ2-1; perhaps TRBD1 as D (5 bases). CDR3 length equals 17 residues. The ends were cut back, 2 bases at V and 4 bases at J, with 18 bases in the middle. CDR1 and CDR2 from the germline V gene are KGHSH and LQKENI. CDR3 protein: CASSPGLVTDNYNEQFF. In nucleotides, the CDR3 is TGTGCCAGCTCACCAGGATTAGTAACGGACAATTACAATGAGCAGTTCTTC.

The chain uses TRBV9 and TRBJ1-6; D unresolved. There are 13 residues in the CDR3. The germline V gene has CDR1 SGDLS and CDR2 YYNGEE. Trimming took off 1 base at V and 6 bases at J, with 5 bases between the two ends. CDR3 nucleotides: TGTGCCAGCAGCGTATCGGTTAATTCACCCCTCCACTTT. Protein: CASSVSVNSPLHF.

The V and J genes are TRBV29-1 and TRBJ2-7; a possible D gene is TRBD2 (5 bases). The germline V and J ends were trimmed by 2 bases and 7 bases, with 12 bases remaining between them. The CDR3 runs 12 residues. Germline V gene lookup returns CDR1 SQVTM and CDR2 ANQGSEA. The CDR3: CSVERVRGEQYF. CDR3 DNA sequence: TGCAGCGTTGAAAGGGTTCGGGGAGAGCAGTACTTC.

This clone was recorded once. The chain carries TRBV6-4 and TRBJ1-1, with 8 bases aligning to TRBD1. CDR1 and CDR2 (germline): MRHNA, SNTAGT. V lost 6 bases to trimming and J lost 5 bases; unmatched junction nucleotides: 8. This CDR3 has 14 amino acids. CDR3 region: CASSSDRGSTEAFF. The CDR3 DNA sequence: TGTGCCAGCAGCTCCGACAGGGGAAGTACTGAAGCTTTCTTT.

The J gene is TRBJ1-2, the V gene TRBV18; D may be TRBD1 (5 bases). The CDR3 consists of 13 residues. The V gene's germline CDR1 is KGHSH and CDR2 LQKENI. V gave up 2 bases and J gave up 8 bases, with 12 bases separating them. The CDR3: CASSPIGTAGYTF. As DNA, the CDR3 is TGTGCCAGCTCACCAATCGGGACGGCGGGCTACACCTTC.

The V call is TRBV10-2, the J call TRBJ1-1; TRBD1 might be the D (5 bases). This CDR3 is 15 amino acids long. Trimming took 0 bases from V and 2 from J, leaving 10 bases between them. Germline CDR1 reads WSHSY; CDR2 reads SAAADI. CDR3 sequence (DNA): TGCGCCAGCAGTGAGTCGGGGCCTCCAAACACTGAAGCTTTCTTT. It specifies CASSESGPPNTEAFF.

The V gene is TRBV4-2, the J gene TRBJ2-3; 8 bases line up with TRBD2. The CDR3 totals 14 residues. J was trimmed by 5 bases and V by 3 bases; bases with no gene match: 4. Per germline, CDR1 LGHNA and CDR2 YNFKEQ. Here the CDR3 reads CASSQGLERDTQYF. The CDR3 coding sequence is TGTGCCAGCAGCCAGGGACTAGAGAGAGATACGCAGTATTTT.

The gene calls are TRBV5-1 and TRBJ2-7; TRBD1 matches at 7 bases. After removal of 0 bases from V and 3 bases from J, the junction contained 3 bases not matched to a gene. This CDR3 spans 14 amino acids. Germline V CDR1 and CDR2: SGHRS, YFSETQ. CDR3 residues: CASSLGPGGYEQYF. The CDR3 DNA reads TGCGCCAGCAGCTTGGGGCCAGGGGGCTACGAGCAGTACTTC.

The rearrangement uses TRBV24-1 and TRBJ2-1, with D tentatively TRBD2 (6 bases). Germline values: CDR1 KGHDR, CDR2 SFDVKD. V lost 9 bases, J lost 8 bases, and 19 bases lay in between. CDR3 length: 14 residues. The CDR3 protein is CATSWGGTRDEQFF. The CDR3, as DNA: TGTGCCACCTCCTGGGGCGGGACGCGGGATGAGCAGTTCTTC.

The chain combines TRBV19 with TRBJ1-1; D is unresolved. With 7 bases removed from V and 1 base from J, the gap between germline ends came to 19 bases. The CDR3 loop spans 16 amino acids. Germline V gives CDR1 LNHDA, CDR2 SQIVND (reference sequence). The CDR3 sequence is CASTTRWGGRNTEAFF. Written as DNA, the CDR3 is TGTGCCAGTACCACCAGGTGGGGAGGGAGGAACACTGAAGCTTTCTTT.

About this clone: Sequence at one end of the junction differs from germline and may be a read error. The chain is built from TRBV12-3 or TRBV12-4 and TRBJ2-3; no reliable D call. The CDR3 loop spans 11 amino acids. The CDR3 DNA is TGTGCCAGCAGTTACACAGATATGCAGTATTTT. This gives the protein CASSYTDMQYF.

The chain recombines TRBV27 with TRBJ2-3; unclear D gene. The CDR3 extends over 15 amino acids. Trimming took 4 bases from V and 2 from J, leaving 13 bases between them. CDR1 MNHEY and CDR2 SMNVEV come from the germline V gene (reference sequence). CDR3 bases: TGTGCCAGCAGTTCACCTCGGGTCGACACAGATACGCAGTATTTT. Amino acids: CASSSPRVDTDTQYF.

In nucleotides, the CDR3 is TGTGCCAGCTCACCACGGGTCGGGGGCGAAGGAAACACCATATATTTT. It is translated as CASSPRVGGEGNTIYF. V is TRBV18 and J is TRBJ1-3; weak D call: TRBD1 (6 bases). Between the trimmed V and J ends, which lost 1 base and 4 bases, there was a span of 14 bases. Germline values: CDR1 KGHSH, CDR2 LQKENI. This CDR3 region has 16 residues. Together with reference TRBV18 and TRBJ1-3, the CDR3 gives the full variable domain: NAGVMQNPRHLVRRRGQEARLRCSPMKGHSHVYWYRQLPEEGLKFMVYLQKENIIDESGMPKERFSAEFPKEGPSILRIQQVVRGDSAAYFCASSPRVGGEGNTIYFGEGSWLTVV.